Sequencing of this T cell receptor (beta chain) was carried out in a study of shared clonotypes between healthy human individuals. The CDR3 has 14 amino acids. Trimming removed 2 bases from V and 1 base from J, with 8 bases in between. Per germline, CDR1 LGHNA and CDR2 YSLEER. The study enrolled healthy HIV-negative adults without recent acute infections or vaccinations as donors. Assay: immunoSEQ multiplex PCR; the TCRdb copy retains only in-frame clones and omits some. The sample includes approximately 2,000,000 clones, under 95% seen only once; the top ten take 0.37%. This clonotype was sampled from a young man in good health. Some clones in this sample may be carry-over from other donors' samples. J is TRBJ1-1 and V is TRBV4-3, with D possibly matching TRBD1 (5 bases). The sample comprised naive CD4+ T cells from PBMCs. As for subset: CD45RA+ positively selected. CDR3 sequence (DNA): TGCGCCAGCAGCCAATTGGGGGGGAACACTGAAGCTTTCTTT. Translation gives CASSQLGGNTEAFF.